This entry lists 16 T cell receptor beta chains sequenced from one sample in a study of identical twins. TCRdb re-called the 5' RACE reads with MiXCR, one entry per CDR3 protein. The data contain fewer than 900,000 distinct CDR3 sequences, 18% of them singletons. This same sample was also part of a study on T cells expressing NK-cell markers.

Sequencing was performed on PBMCs. The origin of the receptors is a young woman in good health.

The chain links TRBV20-1 to TRBJ2-2, with D tentatively TRBD1 (5 bases). CDR1 is DFQATT and CDR2 is SNEGSKA in the germline V gene (reference sequence). The CDR3 contains 15 residues. Trimming removed 0 bases at V and 2 bases at J, with 10 bases between. The CDR3 sequence: CSARDSRANTGELFF. CDR3 DNA: TGCAGTGCTAGAGATAGCAGGGCCAACACCGGGGAGCTGTTTTTT.

This clonotype has a handful of counts. The V gene is TRBV20-1, the J gene TRBJ2-1; 8 bases line up with TRBD2. Germline CDR1 and CDR2: DFQATT and SNEGSKA (reference sequence). The J segment lost 0 bases and the V segment lost 7 bases, leaving 5 bases of the junction unmatched. CDR3 length: 14 residues. DNA for the CDR3: TGCAGTGGGGGCGGGGGGAACTCCTACAATGAGCAGTTCTTC. Translation: CSGGGGNSYNEQFF.

The chain uses TRBV11-2 and TRBJ2-3; 13 nucleotides align to TRBD2. Germline-derived CDR1 and CDR2 are SGHAT and FQNNGV. V trimming: 2 bases; J trimming: 2 bases; junction bases outside the gene matches: 7. The CDR3 length is 18 residues. For the CDR3, the DNA is TGTGCCAGCAGCTTATTCGGACTAGCGGGGGATTACACAGATACGCAGTATTTT. It encodes CASSLFGLAGDYTDTQYF.

This chain uses TRBV12-5 with TRBJ2-2; TRBD1 aligns across 8 bases. Unmatched junction bases numbered 6, after V lost 3 bases and J lost 3 bases. The CDR3 has 16 residues. Germline lookup yields CDR1 LGHNT and CDR2 FRNRAP. DNA for the CDR3: TGTGCTAGTGGTTTAACAGGGGGAAGTTACACCGGGGAGCTGTTTTTT. Translating gives CASGLTGGSYTGELFF.

This clonotype was counted a few times. The chain employs TRBV9 and TRBJ2-7; 7 bases fit TRBD1. Germline V gene lookup returns CDR1 SGDLS and CDR2 YYNGEE. V lost 4 bases to trimming and J lost 3 bases; unmatched junction nucleotides: 10. The length of the CDR3 is 15 residues. This CDR3 is CASSPHGDRDYEQYF. DNA for the CDR3: TGTGCCAGCAGCCCCCACGGCGACAGGGACTACGAGCAGTACTTC.

The gene calls are TRBV20-1 and TRBJ2-7; 15 nucleotides match TRBD2. V lost 6 bases and J lost 2; bases outside the gene matches: 14. This CDR3 has 18 amino acids. CDR1 DFQATT and CDR2 SNEGSKA come from the germline V gene (reference sequence). The CDR3 nucleotides are TGCAGTGCCTCACGAGGGACTAGCGGGGGGACTTATACCTACGAGCAGTACTTC. Its translation is CSASRGTSGGTYTYEQYF.

This clonotype was seen only a few times. CDR3 DNA: TGCAGTGCTAGAGAAATAGAGACCCAGTACTTC. It is translated as CSAREIETQYF. The chain recombines TRBV20-1 with TRBJ2-5; unclear D gene. Germline V gene sequence: CDR1 DFQATT, CDR2 SNEGSKA (reference sequence). Trimming took 0 bases from V and 4 from J, leaving 3 bases between them. The CDR3 consists of 11 residues.

This clonotype turned up a few times. This rearrangement joins TRBV3-1 to TRBJ2-5, with D uncertain. This CDR3 contains 11 residues. Germline CDR1 reads LGHDT; CDR2 reads YNNKEL (reference sequence). The ends were cut back, 3 bases at V and 7 bases at J, with 6 bases in the middle. The CDR3 loop reads CASSHSGTQYF. As DNA, the CDR3 is TGTGCCAGCAGCCATTCCGGGACCCAGTACTTC.

The rearrangement uses TRBV7-9 and TRBJ2-1; no firm D call. Germline values: CDR1 SEHNR, CDR2 FQNEAQ (reference sequence). The CDR3 loop spans 12 amino acids. The ends were cut back, 4 bases at V and 10 bases at J, with 11 bases in the middle. CDR3 sequence (DNA): TGTGCCAGCAGCTGGCTCAGTCAGGAGCAGTTCTTC. Its protein is CASSWLSQEQFF.

Details on this clonotype: An end of the junction differs from the germline gene, which may be a read error. The CDR3 reads CTSRLGRYTIDSGANVLTF. Here the CDR3 DNA reads TGTACCAGCAGGCTCGGCAGGTATACGATCGATTCTGGGGCCAACGTCCTGACTTTC. The chain links TRBV12-3 or TRBV12-4 to TRBJ2-6; D is unclear. This CDR3 region has 19 residues.

This clonotype was observed a handful of times. This sequence joins TRBV7-2 and TRBJ2-3, with TRBD2 matching 7 bases. The CDR3 sequence is 17 residues long. CDR1 and CDR2 from the germline V gene are SGHTA and FQGNSA. J gave up 0 bases and V 1 base, and 7 bases lay outside the gene matches. The CDR3 loop is CASSLGIPGGSTDTQYF. The CDR3 DNA reads as TGTGCCAGCAGCTTAGGAATTCCCGGGGGGAGCACAGATACGCAGTATTTT.

This clonotype was found a few times. The rearrangement links TRBV20-1 to TRBJ2-2; the D gene is possibly TRBD2 (5 bases). CDR1 DFQATT and CDR2 SNEGSKA come from the germline V gene (reference sequence). The CDR3 sequence is 15 residues long. V lost 5 bases, J lost 2 bases, and 15 bases lay in between. CDR3 amino acids: CSAPAPGLNTGELFF. The CDR3 bases are TGCAGTGCTCCTGCACCGGGATTAAACACCGGGGAGCTGTTTTTT.

This clonotype was picked up many times. This chain joins TRBV5-6 and TRBJ2-2, with TRBD1 matching over 8 bases. The CDR3 consists of 16 residues. The J segment lost 2 bases and the V segment lost 3 bases, leaving 6 bases of the junction unmatched. CDR1 SGHDT and CDR2 YYEEEE come from the germline V gene. In nucleotides, the CDR3 is TGTGCCAGCAGCTCAATGGGGACAGGAAACACCGGGGAGCTGTTTTTT. Amino acid sequence: CASSSMGTGNTGELFF.

A few counts support this clonotype. The chain has TRBV3-1 and TRBJ1-1; no definite D call. Trimming removed 7 bases at V and 2 bases at J, with 17 bases between. The CDR3 consists of 15 residues. The V gene's germline CDR1 is LGHDT and CDR2 YNNKEL (reference sequence). CDR3 region: CASTSSGRGNTEAFF. CDR3 nucleotides: TGTGCCAGCACTAGCTCGGGCCGCGGAAACACTGAAGCTTTCTTT.

This clonotype was recorded a few times. Here the CDR3 DNA reads TGTGCCAGCAGCCCCGGGGTGGAAATGTACGAGCAGTACTTC. As protein: CASSPGVEMYEQYF. The genes are TRBV5-5 and TRBJ2-7; a possible D gene is TRBD2 (5 bases). The V gene lost 4 bases and the J gene lost 4 bases, with 15 bases spanning the gap. Germline V gene lookup returns CDR1 SGHKS and CDR2 YYEKEE (reference sequence). CDR3 length equals 14 residues.

This clonotype was seen a single time. The chain links TRBV18 to TRBJ2-7, with 8 bases aligning to TRBD1. Trimming cost V 3 bases and J 0 bases; bases outside gene matches: 13. Germline V gene data show CDR1 as KGHSH and CDR2 as LQKENI. The CDR3 spans 18 residues. This CDR3 reads CASSPGLGSGQGSYEQYF. The CDR3 bases are TGTGCCAGCTCACCCGGATTAGGCTCTGGACAGGGCTCCTACGAGCAGTACTTC.